These T cell receptor beta chains were read from a single sample in a study of T cell responses to AZD1222 COVID-19 vaccine. The repertoire was sequenced with immunoSEQ multiplex PCR; TCRdb's copy has only in-frame clones and lacks some. The data show roughly 150,000 clones, roughly 88% seen once. This sample comprised peripheral blood, obtained 28 days after the second AZD1222 dose. The receptors shown here come from an adult who received the AZD1222 COVID-19 vaccine. The CDR3 runs from the conserved cysteine through the conserved F or W. D genes are given only for firm matches. Not all rows give a size; the values are once, few, many and, for expanded clones, a class.

V gene: TRBV19; clone size: .; J gene: TRBJ1-1; D gene: .; CDR3 DNA: TGTGCCAGTAGTATAGTGGCAGGCGGAGGGAACACTGAAGCTTTCTTT; CDR3 protein: CASSIVAGGGNTEAFF
V gene: TRBV30; clone size: .; J gene: TRBJ1-1; D gene: .; CDR3 DNA: TGTGCCTGGAGCCCGGACAGCCCGGGGGCTTTCTTT; CDR3 protein: CAWSPDSPGAFF
V gene: TRBV28; clone size: once; J gene: TRBJ1-6; D gene: TRBD1; CDR3 DNA: TGTGCCAGCAGGCTGACAGGGGGGGGTTCACCCCTCCACTTT; CDR3 protein: CASRLTGGGSPLHF
V gene: TRBV5-6; clone size: .; J gene: TRBJ1-6; D gene: .; CDR3 DNA: TGTGCCAGCAGCACGGGGACCCCTTGGGATTCACCCCTCCACTTT; CDR3 protein: CASSTGTPWDSPLHF
V gene: TRBV27; clone size: .; J gene: TRBJ1-2; D gene: TRBD1; CDR3 DNA: TGTGCCAGCAGCCAACTCGGGACAGACGATGGCTACACCTTC; CDR3 protein: CASSQLGTDDGYTF
V gene: TRBV9; clone size: .; J gene: TRBJ1-3; D gene: .; CDR3 DNA: TGTGCCAGCAGCACAGCCCGCGGAAGTGGAAACACCATATATTTT; CDR3 protein: CASSTARGSGNTIYF
V gene: TRBV30; clone size: .; J gene: TRBJ2-5; D gene: .; CDR3 DNA: TGTGCCGGGGACTCGACCGCGTCGAAAAAGACCCAGTACTTC; CDR3 protein: CAGDSTASKKTQYF
V gene: TRBV5-6; clone size: .; J gene: TRBJ2-5; D gene: .; CDR3 DNA: TGTGCCAGCAGCTTGGATGGACAGCAGGAGACCCAGTACTTC; CDR3 protein: CASSLDGQQETQYF
V gene: TRBV28; clone size: .; J gene: TRBJ2-5; D gene: TRBD2; CDR3 DNA: TGTGCCAGCAGTTCACCCTCTAGCGGGGGGACCAGCACCCAGTACTTC; CDR3 protein: CASSSPSSGGTSTQYF
V gene: TRBV11-2; clone size: .; J gene: TRBJ1-5; D gene: .; CDR3 DNA: TGTGCCAGCAGCCAAGGGTTTCTGCAGCCCCAGCATTTT; CDR3 protein: CASSQGFLQPQHF
V gene: TRBV10-3; clone size: .; J gene: TRBJ1-6; D gene: .; CDR3 DNA: TGTGCCATCAGTGATAATAATTCACCCCTCCACTTT; CDR3 protein: CAISDNNSPLHF
V gene: TRBV30; clone size: .; J gene: TRBJ1-2; D gene: TRBD1; CDR3 DNA: TGTGCCTGGAGTTCGGACAGGGGGGACTATGGCTACACCTTC; CDR3 protein: CAWSSDRGDYGYTF
V gene: TRBV10-3; clone size: .; J gene: TRBJ1-6; D gene: .; CDR3 DNA: TGTGCCATCAGTGAAGGGGGGTATAATTCACCCCTCCACTTT; CDR3 protein: CAISEGGYNSPLHF
V gene: TRBV7-9; clone size: few; J gene: TRBJ2-7; D gene: .; CDR3 DNA: TGTGCCAGCAGCCGTGGCGTAGGCTCCGTCACCTACGAGCAGTACTTC; CDR3 protein: CASSRGVGSVTYEQYF
V gene: TRBV5-4; clone size: .; J gene: TRBJ2-7; D gene: .; CDR3 DNA: TGTGCCAGCAGCTTGGCAGAGAGCTACGAGCAGTACTTC; CDR3 protein: CASSLAESYEQYF
V gene: TRBV27; clone size: .; J gene: TRBJ2-7; D gene: TRBD1; CDR3 DNA: TGTGCCAGCAGAATAGTCCCGACAGGGTCCCTCTACGAGCAGTACTTC; CDR3 protein: CASRIVPTGSLYEQYF
V gene: TRBV5-1; clone size: .; J gene: TRBJ2-5; D gene: .; CDR3 DNA: TGCGCCAGCAGCCTGGACGTGGTAGGGGACGGGGAGACCCAGTACTTC; CDR3 protein: CASSLDVVGDGETQYF
V gene: TRBV11-2; clone size: .; J gene: TRBJ1-3; D gene: TRBD1; CDR3 DNA: TGTGCCAGCAGCCAGCAGGGGGCCGGAAACACCATATATTTT; CDR3 protein: CASSQQGAGNTIYF
V gene: TRBV4-2; clone size: .; J gene: TRBJ1-3; D gene: .; CDR3 DNA: TGTGCCAGCAGCCAGGGGGTTTCCTCTGGAAACACCATATATTTT; CDR3 protein: CASSQGVSSGNTIYF
V gene: TRBV19; clone size: .; J gene: TRBJ2-3; D gene: .; CDR3 DNA: TGTGCCAGTAAGCGAAACGGGATTAGCACAGATACGCAGTATTTT; CDR3 protein: CASKRNGISTDTQYF
V gene: TRBV5-4; clone size: .; J gene: TRBJ2-7; D gene: TRBD2; CDR3 DNA: TGTGCCAGCAGCTTTGGGCGAACGGGACTAGCGGGAATGCGGCAGTACTTC; CDR3 protein: CASSFGRTGLAGMRQYF
V gene: TRBV5-8; clone size: .; J gene: TRBJ2-1; D gene: .; CDR3 DNA: TGTGCCAGCACCCAAAGGGGTTACAATGAGCAGTTCTTC; CDR3 protein: CASTQRGYNEQFF
V gene: TRBV28; clone size: .; J gene: TRBJ2-3; D gene: .; CDR3 DNA: TGTGCCAGCAGTTCGACTAGAATTACGCAGTATTTT; CDR3 protein: CASSSTRITQYF
V gene: TRBV20-1; clone size: .; J gene: TRBJ1-2; D gene: .; CDR3 DNA: TGCAGTGCTAGTAAGGGGACGGGCTACACCTTC; CDR3 protein: CSASKGTGYTF
V gene: TRBV7-2; clone size: .; J gene: TRBJ2-3; D gene: .; CDR3 DNA: TGTGCCAGCAGCTTAGCGCAACTAGTAGCAGATACGCAGTATTTT; CDR3 protein: CASSLAQLVADTQYF
V gene: TRBV28; clone size: once; J gene: TRBJ2-2; D gene: .; CDR3 DNA: TGTGCCAGCAGCCTTACAAGCCTAGGTACCGGGGAGCTGTTTTTT; CDR3 protein: CASSLTSLGTGELFF
V gene: TRBV3-1/TRBV3-2; clone size: .; J gene: TRBJ2-5; D gene: .; CDR3 DNA: TGTGCCAGCACCCGGGGTGGCGGGGAGACCCAGTACTTC; CDR3 protein: CASTRGGGETQYF
V gene: TRBV4-1; clone size: .; J gene: TRBJ2-2; D gene: .; CDR3 DNA: TGCGCCAGCAGCCACGAAGGTGGGGGGCGGGAGCTGTTTTTT; CDR3 protein: CASSHEGGGRELFF
V gene: TRBV19; clone size: .; J gene: TRBJ2-3; D gene: .; CDR3 DNA: TGTGCCAGTAGTATCGCAGTAGCGGGCACAGATACGCAGTATTTT; CDR3 protein: CASSIAVAGTDTQYF
V gene: TRBV7-9; clone size: once; J gene: TRBJ2-7; D gene: .; CDR3 DNA: TGTGCCAGCAGCTTCGAGGGGCCCTACGAGCAGTACTTC; CDR3 protein: CASSFEGPYEQYF
V gene: TRBV5-1; clone size: few; J gene: TRBJ2-5; D gene: .; CDR3 DNA: TGCGCCAGCAGCTTGGCGGAGACCCAGTACTTC; CDR3 protein: CASSLAETQYF
V gene: TRBV6-1; clone size: .; J gene: TRBJ1-2; D gene: .; CDR3 DNA: TGTGCCAGCAGTGACAGGGAAACCTATGGCTACACCTTC; CDR3 protein: CASSDRETYGYTF